These 25 T cell receptor beta chains share one sample of origin, sequenced in a study of PD-L1 blockade in urothelial cancer. Sequenced by immunoSEQ multiplex PCR; TCRdb stores in-frame clones only, minus some. The sample lists 35,000 to 45,000 clones, roughly 87% seen once, with 3.5% to 4% in the top ten. Material: PBMCs, obtained around atezolizumab (anti-PD-L1) treatment. These receptors were taken from a man between 70 and 80 years old with urothelial cancer.

The V gene is TRBV5-5, the J gene TRBJ2-7, with D perhaps matching TRBD1 (5 bases). CDR1 and CDR2 (germline): SGHKS, YYEKEE (reference sequence). The V end was cut by 2 bases, the J end by 3 bases, with 15 bases between. CDR3 length: 15 amino acids. CDR3 coding DNA: TGTGCCAGCAGCTTAGCCGGCAGGGCAGACTACGAGCAGTACTTC. Its translation: CASSLAGRADYEQYF.

The chain combines TRBV9 with TRBJ1-1, with TRBD1 matching over 9 bases. V was pared by 3 bases and J by 8 bases, with 5 bases of the junction left unmatched. CDR3 size: 13 residues. Germline lookup yields CDR1 SGDLS and CDR2 YYNGEE. The chain's CDR3 is CASSAGQGTEAFF. For the CDR3, the DNA is TGTGCCAGCAGCGCCGGACAGGGGACAGAAGCTTTCTTT.

This chain joins TRBV19 and TRBJ2-7; a possible D gene is TRBD1 (5 bases). Germline CDR1 reads LNHDA; CDR2 reads SQIVND (reference sequence). This CDR3 has 15 residues. Trimming stripped 5 bases from V and 0 bases from J, with 14 bases between. The CDR3 region is CASSLSTGISYEQYF. CDR3 nucleotides: TGTGCCAGTAGTTTATCCACAGGAATCTCCTACGAGCAGTACTTC.

CDR3 DNA: TGCGCCAGCAGCTTGAACGGACAGGGCCCTTCAGAGACCCAGTACTTC. This translates into CASSLNGQGPSETQYF. This chain uses TRBV5-1 with TRBJ2-5, with TRBD1 identical over 8 bases. Germline-derived CDR1 and CDR2 are SGHRS and YFSETQ. This CDR3 is built from 16 residues. With 1 base clipped from V and 4 bases from J, the junction kept 9 bases outside the gene matches.

The rearrangement joins TRBV30 to TRBJ2-5; a weak D match, TRBD1 (5 bases). Germline CDR1 and CDR2: GTSNPN and SVGIG (reference sequence). V was trimmed by 6 bases and J by 5 bases, leaving 16 bases between them. The CDR3 runs 13 residues. The CDR3 sequence is CACSQGNRETQYF. The CDR3, as DNA: TGTGCCTGTTCCCAGGGAAATAGGGAGACCCAGTACTTC.

The CDR3: CASSFASGENTGELFF. CDR3 DNA: TGTGCCAGCAGCTTTGCATCAGGGGAGAACACCGGGGAGCTGTTTTTT. The V call is TRBV7-6, the J call TRBJ2-2, with D perhaps TRBD1 (6 bases). The germline CDR1 and CDR2 sequences are SGHVS and FNYEAQ. The CDR3 has 16 residues. Deletions cut 3 bases from V and 1 base from J, with 12 bases between.

The chain links TRBV7-2 to TRBJ2-7; no clear D gene. The V gene lost 1 base and the J gene lost 7 bases, with 5 bases spanning the gap. CDR1 and CDR2 from the germline V gene are SGHTA and FQGNSA. CDR3 length equals 11 residues. The CDR3 sequence: CASSLGREQYF. The CDR3 DNA reads as TGTGCCAGCAGCTTAGGCCGGGAGCAGTACTTC.

The rearrangement joins TRBV27 to TRBJ2-7; possibly TRBD2 for D (6 bases). Germline CDR1 reads MNHEY; CDR2 reads SMNVEV (reference sequence). V dropped 0 bases and J dropped 6 bases, with 15 bases sitting between them. CDR3 length: 15 residues. The CDR3, as DNA: TGTGCCAGCAGTTTATCGTATGGAGGGGAGCTCGAGCAGTACTTC. It codes for CASSLSYGGELEQYF.

In its sample, this clone was seen once. This CDR3 reads CASSTTGETYGYTF. The DNA for the CDR3 is TGTGCCAGTAGTACCACAGGGGAGACCTATGGCTACACCTTC. This chain uses TRBV19 with TRBJ1-2; 7 bases are shared with TRBD1. J lost 4 bases, V lost 4 bases, and 6 bases had no gene match. Germline CDR1 is LNHDA and CDR2 is SQIVND (reference sequence). There are 14 residues in the CDR3.

This clone was seen more than once but under ten times. The gene calls are TRBV7-9 and TRBJ2-1; 10 bases fit TRBD2. The CDR3 covers 19 residues. Unmatched junction bases numbered 15, after V lost 2 bases and J lost 5 bases. Germline V CDR1 and CDR2: SEHNR, FQNEAQ (reference sequence). CDR3 loop: CASSLLGLAAPRAHNEQFF. The CDR3 bases are TGTGCCAGCAGCTTATTAGGACTAGCGGCGCCTCGGGCGCACAATGAGCAGTTCTTC. Using reference TRBV7-9 and TRBJ2-1 for the parts outside the CDR3, the full variable domain is DTGVSQNPRHKITKRGQNVTFRCDPISEHNRLYWYRQTLGQGPEFLTYFQNEAQLEKSRLLSDRFSAERPKGSFSTLEIQRTEQGDSAMYLCASSLLGLAAPRAHNEQFFGPGTRLTVL.

This clone was counted once. The chain uses TRBV4-3 and TRBJ2-7; 10 nucleotides align to TRBD2. CDR1 and CDR2 (germline): LGHNA, YSLEER. The CDR3 extends over 16 amino acids. V trimming: 1 base; J trimming: 0 bases; junction bases outside the gene matches: 3. Written as DNA, the CDR3 is TGCGCCAGCAGCCAAGCCGCTAGCGGGAGCTCCTACGAGCAGTACTTC. It is translated as CASSQAASGSSYEQYF.

This chain joins TRBV6-1 and TRBJ2-3; D unresolved. Germline CDR1 reads MNHNS; CDR2 reads SASEGT. Trimming shortened V by 6 bases and J by 0 bases, and 13 bases separated the two germline ends. The CDR3 covers 15 residues. The CDR3 loop reads CASSTRSFSTDTQYF. CDR3 coding DNA: TGTGCCAGCAGCACCCGGTCCTTTAGCACAGATACGCAGTATTTT.

The CDR3: CASTSGGGPLPGYTF. CDR3 bases: TGTGCCAGCACCTCGGGAGGGGGACCTCTCCCAGGCTACACCTTC. The chain employs TRBV2 and TRBJ1-2, with D maybe TRBD1 (6 bases). With 7 bases removed from V and 8 bases from J, the gap between germline ends came to 23 bases. The CDR3 sequence is 15 residues long. Germline CDR1 reads SNHLY; CDR2 reads FYNNEI.

The chain combines TRBV27 with TRBJ2-7, with D perhaps TRBD2 (5 bases). The V gene's germline CDR1 is MNHEY and CDR2 SMNVEV (reference sequence). The V end was cut by 10 bases, the J end by 2 bases, with 21 bases between. CDR3 length: 15 amino acids. CDR3 sequence: CAIIGRGSPTYEQYF. Here the CDR3 DNA reads TGTGCCATCATTGGGAGAGGTAGCCCGACCTACGAGCAGTACTTC.

The chain recombines TRBV19 with TRBJ1-2, with 12 nucleotides matching TRBD1. Trimming took 4 bases from V and 0 from J; bases not matched to a gene: 9. This CDR3 is built from 18 residues. Germline-derived CDR1 and CDR2 are LNHDA and SQIVND (reference sequence). For the CDR3, the DNA is TGTGCCAGTAGTAGTGGGACAGGGGGCGAGACGGCTAACTATGGCTACACCTTC. Translation: CASSSGTGGETANYGYTF.

A remark on this clone: One end of the junction varies from germline; a read error may be responsible. The rearrangement uses TRBV30 and TRBJ1-1; tentative D call: TRBD1 (6 bases). The CDR3 runs 13 residues. Germline V gene sequence: CDR1 GTSNPN, CDR2 SVGIG (reference sequence). The DNA for the CDR3 is TGTGCCTGGAGTCGTAGGGGGAACGCTGAAGCTTTCTTT. It is translated as CAWSRRGNAEAFF.

The chain employs TRBV2 and TRBJ2-1; D is uncertain. CDR1 and CDR2 (germline): SNHLY, FYNNEI. The CDR3 sequence is 14 residues long. V was shortened by 4 bases and J by 9 bases, with 16 bases between the two germline ends. DNA for the CDR3: TGTGCCAGCAGTGGGAACGGGTTCTTGGGTGAGCAGTTCTTC. Translated: CASSGNGFLGEQFF.

V usage is TRBV2 and J usage is TRBJ2-6; TRBD1 is a possible D gene (5 bases). Trimming removed 10 bases from V and 0 bases from J, with 10 bases in between. CDR1 is SNHLY and CDR2 is FYNNEI in the germline V gene. The CDR3 totals 14 residues. CDR3: CAIRQGSGANVLTF. The DNA for the CDR3 is TGTGCCATCCGTCAGGGCTCTGGGGCCAACGTCCTGACTTTC.

The rearrangement uses TRBV10-3 and TRBJ2-3, with 8 bases identical to TRBD1. Losses at the gene ends were 6 bases for V and 0 bases for J; bases not matched to a gene: 5. CDR3 length equals 15 residues. The V gene's germline CDR1 is ENHRY and CDR2 SYGVKD. The CDR3 sequence: CAIRTQGESTDTQYF. Written as DNA, the CDR3 is TGTGCCATCAGGACACAGGGGGAAAGCACAGATACGCAGTATTTT.

This chain links TRBV28 with TRBJ1-2, with TRBD1 matching 10 bases. The V segment lost 6 bases and the J segment 2 bases; nucleotides outside the gene matches: 6. From germline, CDR1 is MDHEN and CDR2 SYDVKM. The length of the CDR3 is 15 residues. The CDR3 DNA reads as TGTGCCAGCAGCGGGACAGGGGACCTAAACTATGGCTACACCTTC. This sequence encodes CASSGTGDLNYGYTF.

The chain employs TRBV27 and TRBJ1-6; 10 positions match TRBD1. Unmatched junction bases numbered 6, after V lost 7 bases and J lost 0 bases. The CDR3 sequence is 17 residues long. The germline gives CDR1 MNHEY, CDR2 SMNVEV (reference sequence). CDR3 loop: CASTRGQGSSYNSPLHF. DNA of the CDR3: TGTGCCAGCACCCGGGGACAGGGGAGCTCCTATAATTCACCCCTCCACTTT.

There are a few counts of this clone. Here the CDR3 DNA reads TGCGCCAGCAGCTTGTCTCCTAGCGGGAGGTACGAGCAGTACTTC. This translates into CASSLSPSGRYEQYF. V usage is TRBV5-1 and J usage is TRBJ2-7, with 11 positions matching TRBD2. Germline CDR1 is SGHRS and CDR2 is YFSETQ. V dropped 1 base and J dropped 4; count of bases not matched to a gene: 4. This CDR3 spans 15 amino acids.

The CDR3 DNA is TGTGCCAGCAGTTTACTTGACAGGCACCTGTTTTTT. Translating gives CASSLLDRHLFF. The chain is built from TRBV28 and TRBJ1-4, with D possibly TRBD1 on 6 matching bases. This CDR3 region has 12 residues. Germline CDR1 is MDHEN and CDR2 is SYDVKM. V gave up 2 bases and J gave up 14 bases, with 12 bases separating them.

The V and J genes are TRBV4-3 and TRBJ2-1; 7 bases are a match to TRBD2. Looked up from germline, CDR1 is LGHNA and CDR2 is YSLEER. V trimming: 3 bases; J trimming: 7 bases; junction bases outside the gene matches: 6. The CDR3 has 14 amino acids. CDR3 coding DNA: TGCGCCAGCAGCCACCAAGCGCGGGGGAATGAGCAGTTCTTC. It yields the protein CASSHQARGNEQFF.

The chain recombines TRBV7-2 with TRBJ2-7; D unresolved. Germline V gene sequence: CDR1 SGHTA, CDR2 FQGNSA. The CDR3 extends over 13 amino acids. V gave up 5 bases and J gave up 3 bases, with 11 bases separating them. CDR3 sequence reads: CASSLFENYEQYF. In DNA, the CDR3 is TGTGCCAGCAGCCTATTTGAAAACTACGAGCAGTACTTC.